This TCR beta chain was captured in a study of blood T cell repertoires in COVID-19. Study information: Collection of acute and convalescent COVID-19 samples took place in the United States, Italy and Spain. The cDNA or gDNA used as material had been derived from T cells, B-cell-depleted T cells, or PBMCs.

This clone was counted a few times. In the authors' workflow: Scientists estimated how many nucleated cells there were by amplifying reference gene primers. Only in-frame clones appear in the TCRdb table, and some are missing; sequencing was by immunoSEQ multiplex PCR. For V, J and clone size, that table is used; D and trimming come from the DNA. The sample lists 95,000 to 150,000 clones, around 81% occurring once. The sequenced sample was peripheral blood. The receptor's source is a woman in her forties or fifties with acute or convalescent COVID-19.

The DNA for the CDR3 is TGTGCCTGGAGTCCCACAGGGGCCGGGGCCAACGTCCTGACTTTC. Amino acids: CAWSPTGAGANVLTF. The chain is built from TRBV30 and TRBJ2-6; 7 bases are shared with TRBD1. With 2 bases clipped from V and 4 bases from J, the junction kept 5 bases outside the gene matches. CDR1 is GTSNPN, CDR2 SVGIG, per germline (reference sequence). The CDR3 runs 15 residues. Variable domain in full (rest from reference TRBV30 and TRBJ2-6): SQTIHQWPATLVQPVGSPLSLECTVEGTSNPNLYWYRQAAGRGLQLLFYSVGIGQISSEVPQNLSASRPQDRQFILSSKKLLLSDSGFYLCAWSPTGAGANVLTFGAGSRLTVL.